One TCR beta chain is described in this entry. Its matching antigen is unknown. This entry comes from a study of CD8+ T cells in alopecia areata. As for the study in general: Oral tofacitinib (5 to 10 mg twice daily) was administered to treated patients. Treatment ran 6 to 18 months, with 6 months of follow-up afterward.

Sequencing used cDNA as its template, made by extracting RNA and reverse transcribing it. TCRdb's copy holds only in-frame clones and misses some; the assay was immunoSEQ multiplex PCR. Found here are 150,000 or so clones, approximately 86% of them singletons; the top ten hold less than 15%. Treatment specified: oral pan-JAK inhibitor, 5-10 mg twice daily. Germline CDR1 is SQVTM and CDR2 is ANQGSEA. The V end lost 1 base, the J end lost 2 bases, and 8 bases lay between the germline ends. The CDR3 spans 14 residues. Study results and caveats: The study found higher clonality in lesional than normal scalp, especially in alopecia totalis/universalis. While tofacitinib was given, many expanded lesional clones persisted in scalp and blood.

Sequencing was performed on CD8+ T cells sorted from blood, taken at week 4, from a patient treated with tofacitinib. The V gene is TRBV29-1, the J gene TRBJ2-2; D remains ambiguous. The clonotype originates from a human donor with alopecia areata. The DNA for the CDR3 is TGCAGCGTTGAAGGACTGACTAACACCGGGGAGCTGTTTTTT. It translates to CSVEGLTNTGELFF.